What follows are 14 T cell receptor beta chains derived from one specimen sequenced in a study of OX40 agonist ivuxolimab in advanced cancers. The method was immunoSEQ multiplex PCR; TCRdb's version includes in-frame clones alone and lacks a portion of them. The table records roughly 71,000 clones, around 84% of them present only once. This specimen consisted of CD4+ or CD8+ T cells sorted from blood, obtained in a trial of the OX40 agonist ivuxolimab. The origin of the receptors is an adult with an advanced solid tumor such as melanoma, head and neck, liver or kidney cancer.

The gene calls are TRBV7-2 and TRBJ2-2; a possible D gene is TRBD1 (5 bases). The V end lost 1 base, the J end lost 9 bases, and 9 bases lay between the germline ends. The germline CDR1 and CDR2 sequences are SGHTA and FQGNSA. The CDR3 extends over 13 amino acids. The CDR3 DNA reads as TGTGCCAGCAGCTTAGGACAGTTACGGGAGCTGTTTTTT. It translates to CASSLGQLRELFF. Together with reference TRBV7-2 and TRBJ2-2, the CDR3 gives the full variable domain: GAGVSQSPSNKVTEKGKDVELRCDPISGHTALYWYRQSLGQGLEFLIYFQGNSAPDKSGLPSDRFSAERTGGSVSTLTIQRTQQEDSAVYLCASSLGQLRELFFGEGSRLTVL.

Turning to this clone: A junction boundary mismatches the germline segment, possibly from a read error. V is TRBV6-1 and J is TRBJ1-1; D perhaps matches TRBD1 (6 bases). The CDR3 runs 15 residues. Germline-derived CDR1 and CDR2 are MNHNS and SASEGT. Here the CDR3 reads CASIEEGQGFAEAFF. The CDR3 DNA is TGTGCCAGCATTGAAGAGGGACAAGGGTTTGCTGAAGCTTTCTTT.

The chain carries TRBV11-3 and TRBJ1-1, with D unclear. Trimming shortened V by 5 bases and J by 2 bases, and 6 bases separated the two germline ends. CDR3 length: 12 residues. Looked up from germline, CDR1 is SGHNT and CDR2 is YENEEA. Here the CDR3 DNA reads TGTGCCAGCAGCCGAGACAACACTGAAGCTTTCTTT. It specifies CASSRDNTEAFF. Together with reference TRBV11-3 and TRBJ1-1, the CDR3 gives the full variable domain: EAGVVQSPRYKIIEKKQPVAFWCNPISGHNTLYWYLQNLGQGPELLIRYENEEAVDDSQLPKDRFSAERLKGVDSTLKIQPAELGDSAVYLCASSRDNTEAFFGQGTRLTVV.

The V gene is TRBV5-4, the J gene TRBJ2-2; D is uncertain. Germline lookup yields CDR1 SGHNT and CDR2 YYREEE (reference sequence). CDR3 length: 13 amino acids. V lost 4 bases and J 4 bases, leaving 8 bases between the germline ends. CDR3 residues: CASSTAFTGELFF. The CDR3, as DNA: TGTGCCAGCAGCACCGCCTTCACCGGGGAGCTGTTTTTT.

This rearrangement joins TRBV4-2 to TRBJ1-3; 7 nucleotides line up with TRBD1. The CDR3 is 15 amino acids. After removal of 1 base from V and 3 bases from J, the junction contained 3 bases not matched to a gene. Per the germline V gene, CDR1 is LGHNA and CDR2 is YNFKEQ. In DNA form, the CDR3 reads TGTGCCAGCAGCCAAGGACAGGGTATTGGAAACACCATATATTTT. As protein: CASSQGQGIGNTIYF.

The chain couples TRBV11-2 to TRBJ2-7; 8 bases are shared with TRBD1. With 5 bases clipped from V and 3 bases from J, the junction kept 6 bases outside the gene matches. Per the germline V gene, CDR1 is SGHAT and CDR2 is FQNNGV. CDR3 length: 14 amino acids. The CDR3 protein is CASSLSDRDYEQYF. For the CDR3, the DNA is TGTGCCAGCAGCCTATCGGACAGGGACTACGAGCAGTACTTC.

The genes are TRBV6-5 and TRBJ1-1, with TRBD1 identical over 7 bases. V lost 5 bases to trimming and J lost 6 bases; unmatched junction nucleotides: 12. Germline V gene sequence: CDR1 MNHEY, CDR2 SVGAGI. This CDR3 has 15 residues. DNA for the CDR3: TGTGCCAGCAGTCCAGGGACAGCCAACTTGGCTGAAGCTTTCTTT. It yields the protein CASSPGTANLAEAFF.

The genes are TRBV6-5 and TRBJ2-3; 11 bases agree with TRBD2. The V gene end was trimmed by 7 bases and the J gene end by 2 bases; junction bases not matched to a gene: 2. Per germline, CDR1 MNHEY and CDR2 SVGAGI. This CDR3 region has 14 residues. The CDR3 region is CASKGLADTDTQYF. The CDR3 DNA is TGTGCCAGCAAGGGACTAGCGGACACAGATACGCAGTATTTT.

This chain links TRBV6-6 with TRBJ2-3; D gene unclear. This CDR3 spans 10 amino acids. Germline assignment: CDR1 MNHNY and CDR2 SVGAGI (reference sequence). Trimming left V 8 bases short and J 8 bases short, with 8 bases between. The DNA for the CDR3 is TGTGCCAGCGGGCCGGTTACGCAGTATTTT. Translated: CASGPVTQYF.

The chain couples TRBV9 to TRBJ2-7; TRBD2 matches 9 bases. CDR1 and CDR2 from the germline V gene are SGDLS and YYNGEE. The V and J ends lost 0 bases and 5 bases, in that order; junction bases with no gene match: 6. The CDR3 has 15 residues. Here the CDR3 DNA reads TGTGCCAGCAGCGTAGATCCGGGACTAGCCGACGAGCAGTACTTC. Translating gives CASSVDPGLADEQYF.

The CDR3 sequence: CASSVELGVEQYF. In DNA form, the CDR3 reads TGTGCCAGCAGCGTAGAGCTGGGTGTCGAGCAGTACTTC. V gene TRBV9 combines with J gene TRBJ2-7; D unresolved. The CDR3 is 13 residues long. The germline gives CDR1 SGDLS, CDR2 YYNGEE. Trimming shortened V by 0 bases and J by 6 bases, and 10 bases separated the two germline ends.

The chain has TRBV21-1 and TRBJ2-1; the tabulated D call, TRBD2, remains unverified against the DNA. TRBV21-1 corresponds to a pseudogene. The CDR3 is 17 residues long. The CDR3 nucleotides are TGTGCCAGCAGCAAAGGGGTAGCGGGCCCGGGGAACAATGAGCAGTTCTTC. Its translation: CASSKGVAGPGNNEQFF.

The count of this clone is one. J is TRBJ1-5 and V is TRBV6-1; D gene uncertain. The length of the CDR3 is 16 residues. V was cut by 0 bases and J by 2 bases, with 11 bases left in between. In germline, CDR1 is MNHNS, CDR2 SASEGT. CDR3 loop: CASSEAGQTRNQPQHF. Written as DNA, the CDR3 is TGTGCCAGCAGTGAAGCGGGCCAAACGCGCAATCAGCCCCAGCATTTT.

This sequence joins TRBV2 and TRBJ2-4; TRBD2 matches at 8 bases. Germline lookup yields CDR1 SNHLY and CDR2 FYNNEI. The CDR3 loop spans 14 amino acids. The V segment lost 1 base and the J segment 7 bases; nucleotides outside the gene matches: 3. CDR3 protein: CASSEGGRRNIQYF. CDR3 in DNA: TGTGCCAGCAGTGAAGGCGGGAGGAGGAACATTCAGTACTTC.